The entry that follows covers one TCR beta chain sequence. The antigen is undetermined. This sample stems from a study of siplizumab effects on memory and regulatory T cells. V was trimmed by 2 bases and J by 8 bases, leaving 13 bases between them. Germline assignment: CDR1 LGHNA and CDR2 YNFKEQ. The CDR3 is 14 amino acids. The repertoire was sequenced with immunoSEQ multiplex PCR; TCRdb's copy has only in-frame clones and lacks some. The sample lists fewer than 100,000 clones, more than 85% occurring once. Study results and limitations: Siplizumab conditions gave an average of approximately 71% Treg-derived mappable alloreactive CD4+ clones, versus 25% to 30% for controls. Memory cells that were CD4+ and unstimulated gave rise to alloreactive sequences, which siplizumab significantly reduced. The study found naive T cells seemingly more diverse than memory cells and seemingly major alloresponse contributors.

The origin of this receptor is a human donor in good health. The sample taken for sequencing was CD8+ T cells sorted from blood. The V call is TRBV4-2, the J call TRBJ2-1; D unclear. The CDR3 DNA reads TGTGCCAGCAGCCAAATGACCCTGGCGGATGAGCAGTTCTTC. Its translation: CASSQMTLADEQFF.